This T cell receptor beta chain was sequenced in a study of cytomegalovirus exposure and HLA in healthy donors. Notes on the study in general: Roughly uniform depth of sequencing across donors was assumed in presence/absence analyses.

This clone was counted a few times. Its antigen is not known. This CDR3 is built from 13 residues. V was pared by 3 bases and J by 11 bases, with 15 bases between. Germline values: CDR1 MGHDK, CDR2 SYGVNS. Both 60 Vbeta primers and 13 Jbeta primers went into the PCR. Source study methods: It was a later analysis that counted 75 million to 90 million unique TCR beta chains, of which approximately 9.9 million were shared. Data came from immunoSEQ multiplex PCR; TCRdb stores just in-frame clones and leaves some out. For V, J and clone size, that table is used; D and trimming come from the DNA. Of roughly 130,000 clones in the sample, roughly 82% were seen once.

The source material was PBMCs. V gene TRBV25-1 combines with J gene TRBJ2-3; a possible D gene is TRBD1 (5 bases). The sequence was collected from a male donor in good health and CMV-seropositive. The DNA of the CDR3 is TGTGCCAGCAGTGAGGTCTTGGCAGGGAAGCAGTATTTT. It codes for CASSEVLAGKQYF.